The 25 T cell receptor beta chains below come from one sample, sequenced in a study of T cell repertoires in ileal Crohn's disease. Libraries were prepared by immunoSEQ multiplex PCR; TCRdb keeps only in-frame clonotypes and omits some of them. The table has 13,000 to 15,000 clones, roughly 78% seen once. Sequencing used ileal tissue. The origin of the receptors is an adult with Crohn's disease.

The chain uses TRBV30 and TRBJ1-6; the D gene is possibly TRBD1 (5 bases). The CDR3 covers 15 residues. Germline CDR1 GTSNPN, CDR2 SVGIG (reference sequence). Trimming took 7 bases from V and 11 from J, leaving 24 bases between them. For the CDR3, the DNA is TGTGCCTTCTCGGGGGAGGGGACTTGGGGCCCACCCCTCCACTTT. This codes for CAFSGEGTWGPPLHF.

The chain links TRBV4-3 to TRBJ1-6; 11 bases line up with TRBD1. Trimming cost V 5 bases and J 6 bases; bases outside gene matches: 9. The length of the CDR3 is 17 residues. Germline-derived CDR1 and CDR2 are LGHNA and YSLEER. The CDR3 nucleotides are TGCGCCAGCAGCGTCCGGGACAGGGGGATAAGTAATTCACCCCTCCACTTT. Amino acid sequence: CASSVRDRGISNSPLHF.

The chain couples TRBV29-1 to TRBJ2-1; no definite D call. The CDR3 is 10 amino acids. The V gene's germline CDR1 is SQVTM and CDR2 ANQGSEA. V was pared by 6 bases and J by 7 bases, with 7 bases between. This CDR3 reads CSVQVNEQFF. DNA of the CDR3: TGCAGCGTGCAGGTGAATGAGCAGTTCTTC.

This clone showed up just a few times. The J gene is TRBJ2-1, the V gene TRBV12-2; TRBD2 is the table's D call and was not checked against the DNA. TRBV12-2 is termed a pseudogene. This CDR3 comprises 17 residues. The CDR3 reads CASRLGAGTRPLNEQFF. DNA of the CDR3: TGTGCAAGTCGCTTAGGGGCCGGGACTAGACCTCTCAATGAGCAGTTCTTC.

This sequence joins TRBV9 and TRBJ2-3, with TRBD1 matching 9 bases. Germline V gives CDR1 SGDLS, CDR2 YYNGEE. CDR3 length equals 15 residues. The V segment lost 0 bases and the J segment 3 bases; nucleotides outside the gene matches: 2. The CDR3 bases are TGTGCCAGCAGCGTAGTTGGACAGGGGACAGATACGCAGTATTTT. Amino acids: CASSVVGQGTDTQYF.

This clone occurred once. This CDR3 reads CAISLRGGDDEQFF. The CDR3 DNA sequence: TGTGCCATCAGTTTGCGGGGGGGCGACGATGAGCAGTTCTTC. J is TRBJ2-1 and V is TRBV10-3, with 9 positions matching TRBD2. With 5 bases clipped from V and 8 bases from J, the junction kept 7 bases outside the gene matches. The CDR3 sequence is 14 residues long. Per germline, CDR1 ENHRY and CDR2 SYGVKD.

V is TRBV19 and J is TRBJ2-5, with 10 bases aligning to TRBD2. The CDR3 is 17 residues long. V was clipped by 3 bases and J by 0 bases; unmatched bases: 7. Germline V gene sequence: CDR1 LNHDA, CDR2 SQIVND (reference sequence). The CDR3, as DNA: TGTGCCAGTAGTATGTCTAGCGGGGGCCCTAACCAAGAGACCCAGTACTTC. It yields the protein CASSMSSGGPNQETQYF.

This clone was found a few times. V and J are TRBV12-5 and TRBJ1-2; 9 bases match TRBD1. V lost 7 bases and J lost 5; bases outside the gene matches: 5. The CDR3 is 13 amino acids. Germline loops: CDR1 LGHNT, CDR2 FRNRAP. CDR3 nucleotides: TGTGCTAGTGCCCAGGACAGGGGTTATGGCTACACCTTC. It specifies CASAQDRGYGYTF. The full variable domain, in which reference TRBV12-5 and TRBJ1-2 provide the parts outside the CDR3, is DARVTQTPRHKVTEMGQEVTMRCQPILGHNTVFWYRQTMMQGLELLAYFRNRAPLDDSGMPKDRFSAEMPDATLATLKIQPSEPRDSAVYFCASAQDRGYGYTFGSGTRLTVV.

The rearrangement joins TRBV30 to TRBJ1-4; D may be TRBD1 (6 bases). Trimming left V 1 base short and J 8 bases short, with 11 bases between. The CDR3 loop spans 13 amino acids. Per the germline V gene, CDR1 is GTSNPN and CDR2 is SVGIG (reference sequence). CDR3 sequence reads: CAWSDRVMEKLFF. CDR3 nucleotide sequence: TGTGCCTGGAGTGACAGGGTAATGGAAAAACTGTTTTTT.

This clone was seen only once. V gene TRBV9 combines with J gene TRBJ2-3; D uncertain. The germline gives CDR1 SGDLS, CDR2 YYNGEE. This CDR3 is 15 amino acids long. The V end was cut by 4 bases, the J end by 5 bases, with 17 bases between. The CDR3 loop reads CASSSRNSLLDTQYF. The CDR3 nucleotides read TGTGCCAGCAGCTCCAGGAACTCCCTGCTAGATACGCAGTATTTT.

The chain uses TRBV15 and TRBJ2-2, with D maybe TRBD1 (6 bases). Germline CDR1 reads LNHNV; CDR2 reads YYDKDF (reference sequence). V shed 3 bases and J shed 3 bases, with 14 bases lying between them. CDR3 length: 16 amino acids. The CDR3 is CATSRDPGAYTGELFF. CDR3 nucleotide sequence: TGTGCCACCAGCAGGGACCCAGGGGCTTACACCGGGGAGCTGTTTTTT. The full variable domain, in which reference TRBV15 and TRBJ2-2 provide the parts outside the CDR3, is DAMVIQNPRYQVTQFGKPVTLSCSQTLNHNVMYWYQQKSSQAPKLLFHYYDKDFNNEADTPDNFQSRRPNTSFCFLDIRSPGLGDTAMYLCATSRDPGAYTGELFFGEGSRLTVL.

In the case of this clone: This may come from a read error, since a much larger clone is one base off. Other DNA sequences from this sample encode an identical CDR3 as well. V gene TRBV4-2 combines with J gene TRBJ2-7; 8 nucleotides agree with TRBD1. There are 15 residues in the CDR3. Germline V lookup: CDR1 LGHNA, CDR2 YNFKEQ. The V segment lost 0 bases and the J segment 2 bases; nucleotides outside the gene matches: 3. The CDR3 nucleotides read TGTGCCAGCAGCCAAGAAAGGACAGGGACCTACGAGCAGTACTTC. It translates to CASSQERTGTYEQYF.

This chain uses TRBV25-1 with TRBJ2-7, with 7 bases identical to TRBD1. V lost 8 bases and J lost 4; bases outside the gene matches: 8. Germline V gene lookup returns CDR1 MGHDK and CDR2 SYGVNS. The CDR3 runs to 13 residues. The CDR3 spells CASGAQGLYEQYF. As DNA, the CDR3 is TGTGCCAGCGGGGCACAGGGGCTTTACGAGCAGTACTTC.

V and J are TRBV2 and TRBJ2-7; no reliable D call. This CDR3 contains 13 residues. Germline assignment: CDR1 SNHLY and CDR2 FYNNEI. The germline V and J ends were trimmed by 7 bases and 0 bases, with 10 bases remaining between them. The CDR3 here is CASNPTGSYEQYF. In DNA form, the CDR3 reads TGTGCCAGCAATCCCACCGGCTCCTACGAGCAGTACTTC.

This chain connects TRBV5-5 to TRBJ2-3, with 11 bases aligning to TRBD2. The CDR3 covers 16 residues. Germline V gives CDR1 SGHKS, CDR2 YYEKEE (reference sequence). J gave up 6 bases and V 0 bases, and 6 bases lay outside the gene matches. CDR3 bases: TGTGCCAGCAGCTTGGGCCTAGCGGGGGGCCCGGATACGCAGTATTTT. Its translation: CASSLGLAGGPDTQYF.

A few counts support this clone. CDR3 DNA sequence: TGTGCCAGCAATCCAGGGCCTGCAACTAATGAAAAACTGTTTTTT. It encodes CASNPGPATNEKLFF. The rearrangement uses TRBV6-1 and TRBJ1-4; maybe TRBD1 (5 bases). Trimming stripped 7 bases from V and 0 bases from J, with 12 bases between. The germline CDR1 and CDR2 sequences are MNHNS and SASEGT. This CDR3 has 15 residues.

The chain employs TRBV27 and TRBJ1-2; 10 nucleotides line up with TRBD1. The CDR3 sequence is 18 residues long. Germline CDR1 and CDR2: MNHEY and SMNVEV (reference sequence). After removal of 6 bases from V and 0 bases from J, the junction contained 13 bases not matched to a gene. This CDR3 is CASRPAGTGVLANYGYTF. The CDR3 bases are TGTGCCAGCAGACCGGCCGGGACAGGGGTGTTAGCTAACTATGGCTACACCTTC.

The CDR3 protein is CASTQLGQDNYEQYF. In DNA, the CDR3 is TGTGCCAGCACCCAGTTGGGGCAGGATAACTACGAGCAGTACTTC. The chain uses TRBV7-9 and TRBJ2-7; a weak D match, TRBD1 (5 bases). Germline CDR1 SEHNR, CDR2 FQNEAQ (reference sequence). CDR3 length: 15 residues. The V end was cut by 7 bases, the J end by 3 bases, with 19 bases between. Variable domain in full (rest from reference TRBV7-9 and TRBJ2-7): DTGVSQNPRHKITKRGQNVTFRCDPISEHNRLYWYRQTLGQGPEFLTYFQNEAQLEKSRLLSDRFSAERPKGSFSTLEIQRTEQGDSAMYLCASTQLGQDNYEQYFGPGTRLTVT.

The J gene is TRBJ1-2, the V gene TRBV18, with D uncertain. CDR3 length equals 11 residues. CDR1 and CDR2 (germline): KGHSH, LQKENI. Between the trimmed V and J ends, which lost 5 bases and 4 bases, there was a span of 5 bases. The CDR3 sequence is CASSSVYGYTF. The CDR3, as DNA: TGTGCCAGCTCATCAGTCTATGGCTACACCTTC.

This chain joins TRBV6-1 and TRBJ1-5; D is unresolved. The CDR3 has 13 residues. The V gene's germline CDR1 is MNHNS and CDR2 SASEGT. V was cut by 8 bases and J by 2 bases, with 10 bases left in between. The CDR3 protein is CASENYRNQPQHF. CDR3 nucleotide sequence: TGTGCCAGCGAGAACTATCGCAATCAGCCCCAGCATTTT.

The table lists this clone with a count of one. This rearrangement joins TRBV19 to TRBJ1-1; 7 bases are shared with TRBD1. Germline trimming cut 7 bases from V and 0 bases from J; bases unmatched to any gene: 11. There are 16 residues in the CDR3. CDR1 is LNHDA and CDR2 is SQIVND in the germline V gene (reference sequence). This chain's CDR3 is CASIPIYQGVNTEAFF. CDR3 sequence (DNA): TGTGCCAGTATCCCGATCTACCAGGGGGTGAACACTGAAGCTTTCTTT.

The chain links TRBV11-2 to TRBJ1-5; D might be TRBD1 (6 bases). CDR1 SGHAT and CDR2 FQNNGV come from the germline V gene. The V and J ends lost 1 base and 0 bases respectively, with 13 bases between them. The CDR3 covers 17 residues. Here the CDR3 reads CASSLVGSRGSNQPQHF. The CDR3 bases are TGTGCCAGCAGCTTAGTAGGATCCAGGGGTAGCAATCAGCCCCAGCATTTT.

This chain connects TRBV21-1 to TRBJ2-3; the table names TRBD2, a call not compared with the DNA. TRBV21-1 is a documented pseudogene. The CDR3 has 19 residues. The CDR3 loop reads CASSKLGTSGGPVPDTQYF. CDR3 coding DNA: TGTGCCAGCAGCAAATTGGGGACTAGCGGGGGGCCGGTCCCAGATACGCAGTATTTT.

V and J are TRBV4-3 and TRBJ2-2, with 10 nucleotides matching TRBD2. J was trimmed by 7 bases and V by 0 bases; bases with no gene match: 8. Germline assignment: CDR1 LGHNA and CDR2 YSLEER. The CDR3 totals 17 residues. For the CDR3, the DNA is TGCGCCAGCAGCCAAGAACCAGCGGGGGGGCCGAGCGGGGAGCTGTTTTTT. As protein: CASSQEPAGGPSGELFF.

The genes are TRBV19 and TRBJ2-1; 7 nucleotides match TRBD2. Germline V lookup: CDR1 LNHDA, CDR2 SQIVND (reference sequence). V trimming: 9 bases; J trimming: 0 bases; junction bases outside the gene matches: 11. This CDR3 spans 16 amino acids. The chain's CDR3 is CASTLTERGSYNEQFF. In DNA form, the CDR3 reads TGTGCCAGCACCCTTACCGAGCGGGGCTCCTACAATGAGCAGTTCTTC.